This T cell receptor beta chain was obtained from a study of Graves' ophthalmopathy and Graves' hyperthyroidism. Looking at the study overall: Peripheral blood sampling occurred at initial diagnosis, before any treatment.

Using RNA transcripts, the TCR beta CDR3 regions were amplified. RT-PCR was first run with HTBI primers, then multiplex PCR in a second round. TCRdb fed the multiplex PCR reads into MiXCR, producing one record per CDR3 protein. The profile covers 650,000 to 900,000 distinct CDR3 sequences, with 40% appearing a single time and about 40% taken by the ten largest. Concerning this clonotype: Its antigen is unknown. An end of the junction differs from the germline gene, which may be a read error.

Ophthalmopathy donors' eye disease showed moderate-to-severe activity, CAS of at least 3, NOSPECS of at least 4 and duration under 3 months. Whole-study results and caveats: Most clonotypes expanded in thyroid above 0.001 frequency were present in blood too.

Germline lookup yields CDR1 LNHDA and CDR2 SQIVND (reference sequence). The CDR3 loop spans 13 amino acids. J is TRBJ2-1 and V is TRBV19, with D uncertain. The receptor was derived from an adult man with Graves' ophthalmopathy. Sequenced input: peripheral blood. DNA for the CDR3: TGTGCCGGTAGTATGAGAAACGGCAATGAGCAGTTCTTC. Its protein is CAGSMRNGNEQFF.